The 13 T cell receptor beta chains listed next were all sequenced from one sample in a study of early T cells in non-severe SARS-CoV-2 infection. TCRdb independently ran MiXCR on the 5' RACE reads; one entry per CDR3 protein. The data show about 100,000 distinct CDR3 sequences, about 12% seen once. Sequenced input: whole blood. The source is an adult who was a healthcare worker with PCR-confirmed SARS-CoV-2 infection or an uninfected control (not recorded which).

This clonotype was observed at least ten times. The rearrangement links TRBV7-9 to TRBJ2-2, with D unresolved. The V and J ends lost 2 bases and 1 base respectively, with 11 bases between them. The CDR3 has 16 residues. Germline V gene data show CDR1 as SEHNR and CDR2 as FQNEAQ (reference sequence). CDR3 in amino acids: CASSLPSLGNTGELFF. The CDR3 DNA reads TGTGCCAGCAGCTTACCCAGCCTGGGGAACACCGGGGAGCTGTTTTTT.

This clonotype has just a few counts. A much larger clone differs from this one at a single base, so this may be a read error. This CDR3 is missing its conserved last phenylalanine or tryptophan, likely due to a read error. The chain employs TRBV12-3 or TRBV12-4 and TRBJ2-2; possibly TRBD2 for D (6 bases). This CDR3 is built from 15 residues. V lost 4 bases and J lost 6, with 15 bases in between. In DNA, the CDR3 is TGTGCCAGCAGTTCGCAGCCCTCGGGGGCCGGGGAGCTGTTTCTT. It translates to CASSSQPSGAGELFL.

This clonotype was seen many times. The chain employs TRBV5-4 and TRBJ2-1; D is perhaps TRBD1 or TRBD2 (5 bases each). V was cut by 3 bases and J by 4 bases, with 17 bases left in between. This CDR3 is 16 amino acids long. CDR1 is SGHNT, CDR2 YYREEE, per germline (reference sequence). The CDR3 DNA reads as TGTGCCAGCAGCTGGGCCTTCGGGGCCCCATACAATGAGCAGTTCTTC. It codes for CASSWAFGAPYNEQFF.

The chain carries TRBV15 and TRBJ1-5; no clear D gene. The ends were cut back, 1 base at V and 7 bases at J, with 11 bases in the middle. There are 14 residues in the CDR3. Germline V gene lookup returns CDR1 LNHNV and CDR2 YYDKDF (reference sequence). CDR3 sequence reads: CATSRVGLEQPQHF. The DNA of the CDR3 is TGTGCCACCAGCAGAGTGGGTTTGGAGCAGCCCCAGCATTTT.

This rearrangement joins TRBV7-6 to TRBJ1-1; TRBD1 aligns across 7 bases. Per the germline V gene, CDR1 is SGHVS and CDR2 is FNYEAQ. The junction had 7 bases not matched to a gene; V was cut back by 5 bases and J by 4 bases. This CDR3 is 14 amino acids long. CDR3 in amino acids: CASSRGQGGTEAFF. CDR3 DNA sequence: TGTGCCAGCAGCCGGGGTCAGGGGGGCACTGAAGCTTTCTTT.

The J gene is TRBJ2-2, the V gene TRBV2; D is possibly TRBD1 (6 bases). The CDR3 extends over 14 amino acids. Germline values: CDR1 SNHLY, CDR2 FYNNEI. V shed 7 bases and J shed 8 bases, with 17 bases lying between them. The CDR3 DNA follows: TGTGCCAGCACTCAGGGGCATCTCGGAGGGGAGCTGTTTTTT. Translation: CASTQGHLGGELFF.

The chain combines TRBV5-4 with TRBJ2-5; D uncertain. Trimming cost V 0 bases and J 1 base, with 7 bases left between them. This CDR3 spans 14 amino acids. Germline lookup yields CDR1 SGHNT and CDR2 YYREEE (reference sequence). The CDR3 DNA follows: TGTGCCAGCAGCTTGGGTGGGCTCCAAGAGACCCAGTACTTC. It translates to CASSLGGLQETQYF.

This clonotype showed up just a few times. V gene TRBV7-2 combines with J gene TRBJ2-1; weak D call: TRBD2 (6 bases). Trimming took off 5 bases at V and 4 bases at J, with 15 bases between the two ends. CDR3 length equals 15 residues. CDR1 SGHTA and CDR2 FQGNSA come from the germline V gene. The chain's CDR3 is CASSPLTGGYNEQFF. In nucleotides, the CDR3 is TGTGCCAGCAGCCCCCTGACCGGAGGGTACAATGAGCAGTTCTTC.

The chain is built from TRBV18 and TRBJ1-5; 7 nucleotides align to TRBD1. CDR3 length equals 17 residues. Germline V gene data show CDR1 as KGHSH and CDR2 as LQKENI. The trim removed 3 bases at V and 0 bases at J, leaving 8 bases unmatched. The CDR3 here is CASSPGQGGYSNQPQHF. The DNA of the CDR3 is TGTGCCAGCTCACCGGGCCAGGGGGGTTATAGCAATCAGCCCCAGCATTTT.

This clonotype was detected ten times or more. The rearrangement uses TRBV7-6 and TRBJ2-4; 9 nucleotides agree with TRBD2. Germline trimming cut 5 bases from V and 8 bases from J; bases unmatched to any gene: 10. From germline, CDR1 is SGHVS and CDR2 FNYEAQ. The CDR3 consists of 15 residues. CDR3 protein: CASSRSGGPWDIQYF. CDR3 nucleotide sequence: TGTGCCAGCAGCCGAAGCGGGGGGCCTTGGGACATTCAGTACTTC.

This clonotype was seen at least ten times. The chain recombines TRBV18 with TRBJ1-5; tentative D call: TRBD1 (6 bases). CDR1 is KGHSH and CDR2 is LQKENI in the germline V gene. The V gene lost 1 base and the J gene lost 3 bases, with 13 bases spanning the gap. The CDR3 consists of 16 residues. The CDR3 loop is CASSPQRDIPNQPQHF. In DNA, the CDR3 is TGTGCCAGCTCACCACAAAGGGACATTCCCAATCAGCCCCAGCATTTT.

This clonotype was picked up a small number of times. The rearrangement uses TRBV28 and TRBJ1-2, with D unresolved. Germline V lookup: CDR1 MDHEN, CDR2 SYDVKM. V lost 4 bases and J lost 5, with 5 bases in between. The CDR3 loop spans 11 amino acids. The CDR3 nucleotides read TGTGCCAGCAGTTACTCATATGGCTACACCTTC. Encoded protein: CASSYSYGYTF.

This clonotype was detected ten times or more. V is TRBV10-3 and J is TRBJ2-5; 8 nucleotides align to TRBD2. Germline CDR1 reads ENHRY; CDR2 reads SYGVKD. The CDR3 extends over 11 amino acids. V lost 9 bases to trimming and J lost 5 bases; unmatched junction nucleotides: 2. This CDR3 is CAMSGGETQYF. CDR3 DNA: TGTGCCATGAGCGGGGGTGAGACCCAGTACTTC.